This T cell receptor beta chain was profiled in a study of T cells in Graves' hyperthyroidism and ophthalmopathy. Findings and limits, study-wide: Ophthalmopathy prediction by the model preceded onset by a median about 6.3 months.

It was RNA transcripts that yielded the amplified TCR beta CDR3 regions. First-round RT-PCR of the TCR CDR3 relied on the HTBI primer set. TCRdb re-derived calls from the multiplex PCR reads in MiXCR, one entry per CDR3 protein. The sample includes roughly 500,000 distinct CDR3 sequences, 11% to 15% of them seen just once. The CDR3 covers 17 residues. The trim removed 5 bases at V and 2 bases at J, leaving 13 bases unmatched. CDR1 is MNHEY, CDR2 SVGEGT, per germline. In patients aged 18 to 65, hyperthyroidism was newly diagnosed, with duration under 2 months. This clonotype appeared many times. Its antigen is not known.

The rearrangement uses TRBV6-2 or TRBV6-3 and TRBJ1-2, with 8 bases fitting TRBD1. This receptor was taken from a woman in her twenties or thirties with Graves' hyperthyroidism that later progressed to Graves' ophthalmopathy. Sequenced material: blood. The CDR3 region has the DNA TGTGCCAGCAGTCGAGGGACAGGAAGGAGCAGGAACTATGGCTACACCTTC. Translating it yields CASSRGTGRSRNYGYTF.